These 25 T cell receptor beta chains came from one sample sequenced in a study of blood T cell repertoires in COVID-19. The data were produced by immunoSEQ multiplex PCR, yet TCRdb's version contains in-frame clones alone and is incomplete. The sample has some 90,000 clones; around nine tenths are singletons. The sequenced material came from peripheral blood. These receptor sequences come from an elderly man with active or convalescent COVID-19.

The chain links TRBV9 to TRBJ1-2; 10 bases are a match to TRBD1. After removal of 3 bases from V and 4 bases from J, the junction contained 9 bases not matched to a gene. The CDR3 consists of 16 residues. The germline CDR1 and CDR2 sequences are SGDLS and YYNGEE. The CDR3 loop reads CASSADDRGPGYGYTF. CDR3 in DNA: TGTGCCAGCAGCGCAGATGACAGGGGGCCGGGCTATGGCTACACCTTC.

This sequence joins TRBV11-3 and TRBJ2-7; tentatively, D is TRBD1 (6 bases). The V and J ends lost 2 bases and 4 bases respectively, with 9 bases between them. CDR1 is SGHNT and CDR2 is YENEEA in the germline V gene. There are 13 residues in the CDR3. DNA of the CDR3: TGTGCCAGCAGCTTAACGACAGGTTACGAGCAGTACTTC. Translated: CASSLTTGYEQYF.

The chain recombines TRBV3-1 (or the pseudogene TRBV3-2) with TRBJ1-2, with 7 bases that match TRBD1. Trimming removed 0 bases from V and 6 bases from J; junction bases left unmatched: 4. CDR1 is LGHDT and CDR2 is YNNKEL in the germline V gene (reference sequence). There are 14 residues in the CDR3. The chain's CDR3 is CASSQEGGANGYTF. CDR3 nucleotide sequence: TGTGCCAGCAGCCAAGAAGGGGGCGCTAATGGCTACACCTTC.

The rearrangement uses TRBV5-5 and TRBJ2-3; TRBD1 is a possible D gene (6 bases). Trimming cost V 0 bases and J 4 bases, with 9 bases left between them. The germline V gene encodes CDR1 SGHKS and CDR2 YYEKEE (reference sequence). This CDR3 spans 14 amino acids. CDR3 in DNA: TGTGCCAGCAGCTTGGATGAGGGGGCAGATACGCAGTATTTT. This gives the protein CASSLDEGADTQYF.

This clone was recorded once. The rearrangement links TRBV4-1 to TRBJ2-2; 9 bases align to TRBD1. Trimming removed 4 bases from V and 4 bases from J; junction bases left unmatched: 4. The germline V gene has CDR1 MGHRA and CDR2 YSYEKL. There are 15 residues in the CDR3. In nucleotides, the CDR3 is TGCGCCAGCAGCCCCCGGGACAGGGTCACCGGGGAGCTGTTTTTT. Protein: CASSPRDRVTGELFF.

This chain links TRBV7-3 with TRBJ2-1; TRBD2 matches at 8 bases. The CDR3 has 15 residues. J was trimmed by 7 bases and V by 2 bases; bases with no gene match: 7. The germline V gene encodes CDR1 SGHTA and CDR2 FQGTGA. CDR3 loop: CASSLGTGGLNEQFF. In DNA form, the CDR3 reads TGTGCCAGCAGCTTAGGGACGGGAGGGTTAAATGAGCAGTTCTTC.

The chain uses TRBV5-6 and TRBJ2-7, with a weak D call TRBD1 (6 bases). The CDR3 covers 16 residues. Germline V gene data show CDR1 as SGHDT and CDR2 as YYEEEE. V lost 0 bases and J lost 3, with 16 bases in between. Written as DNA, the CDR3 is TGTGCCAGCAGCTTGGGGTCAGGGGTTGGGTACTACGAGCAGTACTTC. It yields the protein CASSLGSGVGYYEQYF.

V is TRBV29-1 and J is TRBJ2-1, with TRBD1 as a possible D gene (6 bases). V was clipped by 6 bases and J by 6 bases, with 9 bases between them. This CDR3 is built from 11 residues. Germline assignment: CDR1 SQVTM and CDR2 ANQGSEA. CDR3 bases: TGCAGCGTCGGGACATTCAATGAGCAGTTCTTC. This gives the protein CSVGTFNEQFF.

The chain uses TRBV6-1 and TRBJ2-7, with 9 bases identical to TRBD2. Per germline, CDR1 MNHNS and CDR2 SASEGT. J gave up 0 bases and V 1 base, and 7 bases lay outside the gene matches. The CDR3 length is 17 residues. CDR3 sequence reads: CASSEDSGSYFSYEQYF. As DNA, the CDR3 is TGTGCCAGCAGTGAAGATAGCGGGAGCTACTTCTCCTACGAGCAGTACTTC.

This chain uses TRBV4-1 with TRBJ2-1, with D perhaps TRBD2 (6 bases). Germline CDR1 is MGHRA and CDR2 is YSYEKL. This CDR3 region has 17 residues. Trimming cost V 1 base and J 0 bases, with 13 bases left between them. The CDR3: CASSQGTGSHSYNEQFF. Written as DNA, the CDR3 is TGCGCCAGCAGCCAAGGAACCGGGAGCCACTCCTACAATGAGCAGTTCTTC.

The V gene is TRBV9, the J gene TRBJ2-1; TRBD2 matches at 7 bases. Germline V CDR1 and CDR2: SGDLS, YYNGEE. The V gene end was trimmed by 2 bases and the J gene end by 1 base; junction bases not matched to a gene: 6. The CDR3 sequence is 16 residues long. CDR3 sequence reads: CASSVSAGVSYNEQFF. CDR3 DNA: TGTGCCAGCAGCGTTTCCGCGGGAGTGTCCTACAATGAGCAGTTCTTC.

This clone occurred many times. J is TRBJ1-1 and V is TRBV2, with D maybe TRBD1 (5 bases). Germline loops: CDR1 SNHLY, CDR2 FYNNEI. V lost 7 bases and J lost 1, with 13 bases in between. CDR3 length equals 14 residues. Written as DNA, the CDR3 is TGTGCCAGCACCCCAGGGTATGAGAACACTGAAGCTTTCTTT. It is translated as CASTPGYENTEAFF. Full variable domain (remainder filled in from reference TRBV2 and TRBJ1-1): EPEVTQTPSHQVTQMGQEVILRCVPISNHLYFYWYRQILGQKVEFLVSFYNNEISEKSEIFDDQFSVERPDGSNFTLKIRSTKLEDSAMYFCASTPGYENTEAFFGQGTRLTVV.

The gene calls are TRBV19 and TRBJ1-5; maybe TRBD1 (5 bases). V lost 5 bases, J lost 4 bases, and 15 bases lay in between. The germline V gene encodes CDR1 LNHDA and CDR2 SQIVND (reference sequence). CDR3 length: 15 amino acids. CDR3: CASSPRAGSNQPQHF. DNA for the CDR3: TGTGCCAGTAGTCCTCGGGCAGGGTCAAATCAGCCCCAGCATTTT. Based on the CDR3 plus reference TRBV19 and TRBJ1-5, the full variable domain is DGGITQSPKYLFRKEGQNVTLSCEQNLNHDAMYWYRQDPGQGLRLIYYSQIVNDFQKGDIAEGYSVSREKKESFPLTVTSAQKNPTAFYLCASSPRAGSNQPQHFGDGTRLSIL.

This rearrangement joins TRBV20-1 to TRBJ2-2, with D hard to call. Per the germline V gene, CDR1 is DFQATT and CDR2 is SNEGSKA (reference sequence). The V end was cut by 4 bases, the J end by 7 bases, with 4 bases between. The CDR3 is 10 amino acids. CDR3 bases: TGCAGTGCTACTCGCGGGGAGCTGTTTTTT. Translated, it gives CSATRGELFF.

CDR3 DNA sequence: TGTGCCACCAGCAGGGGGGAGGTAACGCAGTATTTT. Translated, it gives CATSRGEVTQYF. V usage is TRBV15 and J usage is TRBJ2-3, with D possibly TRBD2 on 6 matching bases. Germline values: CDR1 LNHNV, CDR2 YYDKDF (reference sequence). This CDR3 has 12 amino acids. V shed 3 bases and J shed 9 bases, with 10 bases lying between them.

This clone has a handful of counts. The chain has TRBV7-2 and TRBJ1-3; a weak D match, TRBD1 (6 bases). Germline V gives CDR1 SGHTA, CDR2 FQGNSA. The CDR3 has 16 residues. Trimming stripped 3 bases from V and 5 bases from J, with 17 bases between. CDR3 residues: CASSFAHRGARNTIYF. CDR3 in DNA: TGTGCCAGCAGCTTTGCCCACCGGGGGGCGCGAAACACCATATATTTT. Drawing the rest from reference TRBV7-2 and TRBJ1-3, the complete variable domain is GAGVSQSPSNKVTEKGKDVELRCDPISGHTALYWYRQSLGQGLEFLIYFQGNSAPDKSGLPSDRFSAERTGGSVSTLTIQRTQQEDSAVYLCASSFAHRGARNTIYFGEGSWLTVV.

The chain recombines TRBV11-2 with TRBJ2-1; 8 bases line up with TRBD2. Unmatched junction bases numbered 9, after V lost 1 base and J lost 4 bases. Looked up from germline, CDR1 is SGHAT and CDR2 is FQNNGV. The CDR3 loop spans 17 amino acids. This chain's CDR3 is CASSLVGSSGSYNEQFF. CDR3 nucleotide sequence: TGTGCCAGCAGCTTAGTGGGTTCTAGCGGGTCTTACAATGAGCAGTTCTTC.

The gene calls are TRBV7-9 and TRBJ2-2; the D gene is possibly TRBD2 (5 bases). With 11 bases removed from V and 5 bases from J, the gap between germline ends came to 21 bases. The CDR3 consists of 15 residues. Germline V CDR1 and CDR2: SEHNR, FQNEAQ (reference sequence). CDR3 sequence: CAPGPLGERTGELFF. The CDR3 coding sequence is TGTGCCCCCGGTCCTTTGGGAGAGCGTACCGGGGAGCTGTTTTTT.

V usage is TRBV27 and J usage is TRBJ2-1, with 11 bases lining up with TRBD2. The CDR3 totals 15 residues. CDR1 and CDR2 (germline): MNHEY, SMNVEV (reference sequence). Trimming took 6 bases from V and 8 from J; bases not matched to a gene: 9. CDR3 bases: TGTGCCAGCAGGAAACTAGCGGGAGAGGGCGATGAGCAGTTCTTC. It codes for CASRKLAGEGDEQFF.

The chain employs TRBV3-1 (or the pseudogene TRBV3-2) and TRBJ2-7; D may be TRBD1 (6 bases). Germline lookup yields CDR1 LGHDT and CDR2 YNNKEL (reference sequence). V was cut by 3 bases and J by 6 bases, with 15 bases left in between. This CDR3 has 14 residues. The CDR3 is CASSQARGWGEQYF. CDR3 bases: TGTGCCAGCAGCCAGGCCAGGGGATGGGGCGAGCAGTACTTC.

The chain has TRBV5-4 and TRBJ2-3, with TRBD1 as a possible D gene (6 bases). Trimming took 3 bases from V and 1 from J, leaving 18 bases between them. The CDR3 consists of 17 residues. The V gene's germline CDR1 is SGHNT and CDR2 YYREEE (reference sequence). The CDR3 DNA reads TGTGCCAGCAGCTACCCAGGGGTTCGCCCGGGCACAGATACGCAGTATTTT. Translating gives CASSYPGVRPGTDTQYF.

This chain connects TRBV19 to TRBJ2-1, with TRBD1 matching 7 bases. The CDR3 consists of 15 residues. Germline V gene lookup returns CDR1 LNHDA and CDR2 SQIVND (reference sequence). Trimming took 6 bases from V and 7 from J; bases not matched to a gene: 12. The CDR3 coding sequence is TGTGCCAGTAGGTTGGATGGGACAGAGGGGAATGAGCAGTTCTTC. Its protein product is CASRLDGTEGNEQFF.

The rearrangement joins TRBV19 to TRBJ2-1, with D possibly TRBD2 on 5 matching bases. The germline gives CDR1 LNHDA, CDR2 SQIVND (reference sequence). The CDR3 contains 15 residues. V gave up 2 bases and J gave up 7 bases, with 15 bases separating them. CDR3 nucleotide sequence: TGTGCCAGTAGTATACAAGCGGACCCCCGGAATGAGCAGTTCTTC. Protein sequence: CASSIQADPRNEQFF.

The chain is built from TRBV11-2 and TRBJ2-3; D is perhaps TRBD1 (6 bases). Trimming shortened V by 5 bases and J by 0 bases, and 9 bases separated the two germline ends. The germline V gene encodes CDR1 SGHAT and CDR2 FQNNGV. CDR3 length equals 14 residues. CDR3 sequence reads: CASSTTGSTDTQYF. CDR3 bases: TGTGCCAGCAGCACAACAGGGAGCACAGATACGCAGTATTTT.

The CDR3 nucleotides read TGTGCCAGAAGCAACAAAAGGACTAGCGGGAGGGATGTATCCGATGAGCAGTTCTTC. The encoded protein is CARSNKRTSGRDVSDEQFF. This rearrangement joins TRBV5-3 to TRBJ2-1; 15 bases align to TRBD2. Being an ORF, TRBV5-3 has a function that is uncertain. There are 19 residues in the CDR3. V was clipped by 4 bases and J by 8 bases; unmatched bases: 16.